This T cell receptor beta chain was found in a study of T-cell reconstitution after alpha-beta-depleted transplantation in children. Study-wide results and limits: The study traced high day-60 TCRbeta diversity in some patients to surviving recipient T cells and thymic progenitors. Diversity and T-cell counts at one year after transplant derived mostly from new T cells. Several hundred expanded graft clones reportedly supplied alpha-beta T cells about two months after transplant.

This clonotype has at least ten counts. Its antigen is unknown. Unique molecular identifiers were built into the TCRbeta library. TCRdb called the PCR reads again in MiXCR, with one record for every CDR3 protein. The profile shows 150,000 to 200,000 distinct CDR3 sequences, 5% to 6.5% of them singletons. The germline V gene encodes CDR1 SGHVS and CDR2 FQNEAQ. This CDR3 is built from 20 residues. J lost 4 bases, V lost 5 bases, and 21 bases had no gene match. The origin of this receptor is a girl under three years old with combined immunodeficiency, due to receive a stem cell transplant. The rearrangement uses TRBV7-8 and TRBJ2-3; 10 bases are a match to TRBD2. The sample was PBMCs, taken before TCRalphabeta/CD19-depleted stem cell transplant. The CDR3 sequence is CASSPQSPQRGGRIADTQYF. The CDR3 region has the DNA TGTGCCAGCAGCCCCCAATCTCCCCAGCGGGGGGGCCGTATCGCAGATACGCAGTATTTT. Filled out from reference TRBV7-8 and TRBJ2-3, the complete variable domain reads GAGVSQSPRYKVAKRGQDVALRCDPISGHVSLFWYQQALGQGPEFLTYFQNEAQLDKSGLPSDRFFAERPEGSVSTLKIQRTQQEDSAVYLCASSPQSPQRGGRIADTQYFGPGTRLTVL.